The source of this T cell receptor beta chain is a study of cytomegalovirus exposure and HLA in healthy donors. Study-wide results and limits: Reportedly, HLA-A and HLA-B alleles of most subjects were accurately predicted from TCR beta. In an earlier analysis, most TCR beta V segments were productive about 87% or about 30% of the time.

With regard to this clone: Its antigen is undetermined.

It was with 60 Vbeta and 13 Jbeta primers that the PCR ran. The table came from immunoSEQ multiplex PCR; TCRdb's copy has only in-frame clones and leaves some out. The table has over 150,000 clones, approximately 83% seen once; the top ten hold 0.95% to 1.5%. The germline V and J ends were trimmed by 0 bases and 4 bases, with 10 bases remaining between them. The CDR3 is 15 amino acids. Looked up from germline, CDR1 is LGHNA and CDR2 is YSLEER. The TCR sequence derives from a boy between 2 and 10 years old in good health and CMV-seronegative. Specimen: PBMCs. The rearrangement joins TRBV4-3 to TRBJ1-5; perhaps TRBD1 as D (6 bases). CDR3 in amino acids: CASSQDLDRNQPQHF. DNA for the CDR3: TGCGCCAGCAGCCAAGATTTGGACAGAAATCAGCCCCAGCATTTT.